This T cell receptor beta chain was retrieved from a study of T cell responses to AZD1222 COVID-19 vaccine. Study-wide points: Once two AZD1222 doses were given, Spike-specific TCR breadth and depth went up.

This clone has a handful of counts. Its antigen is unidentified. With 2 bases clipped from V and 6 bases from J, the junction kept 12 bases outside the gene matches. The CDR3 has 17 residues. The germline CDR1 and CDR2 sequences are MNHNS and SASEGT. Generated by immunoSEQ multiplex PCR, the TCRdb table keeps only in-frame clones and is missing some. The sample lists 120,000 to 150,000 clones, 88% seen once, with approximately 3.4% in the top ten. The TCR comes from an adult in good health. This specimen was peripheral blood, taken on day 0 of AZD1222 vaccination. V is TRBV6-1 and J is TRBJ2-1; 8 bases align to TRBD1. CDR3 region: CASSEPSTGTGGNEQFF. In nucleotides, the CDR3 is TGTGCCAGCAGTGAACCTTCGACTGGGACAGGTGGCAATGAGCAGTTCTTC.